The 5 T cell receptor beta chains listed next were all sequenced from one sample in a study of HIV-infected patients and healthy controls (dated by TCRdb to 2013 to 2016). The receptor library was made with 5' RACE. These reads were obtained on an Illumina MiSeq. Using SuperScript III with primers targeting the alpha and beta constant regions, around 530 ng of RNA was reverse transcribed. Separate alpha and beta chain libraries were made by chain-specific third strand synthesis with multiplexing indices. In TCRdb, the public reads were trimmed at Q25 with fastp and aligned with MiXCR, with productive beta chains retained. Entries are consolidated by CDR3 protein sequence, retaining the most common genes and DNA. This sample is represented by a few thousand distinct CDR3 sequences; 14% of them were singletons. About 20% of the sample belongs to the ten largest clones. Follow-up blood from HIV-infected patients was collected roughly three months, about 14 weeks, after antiretroviral therapy began. Whole blood was used without fractionating the cells, so the repertoire represented all peripheral T cells without sorting.

Sequences were derived from blood, sampled during antiretroviral therapy. The receptors were sampled from an adult with HIV infection.

Remarks on this clonotype: This may come from a read error, since a much larger clone is one base off. The chain couples TRBV3-2 to TRBJ2-2; the listed D gene, TRBD1, was not tested against the DNA. TRBV3-2 is marked as a pseudogene. The CDR3 has 18 amino acids. CDR3 amino acids: CASSQTFPTGTFTWELFF. CDR3 in DNA: TGTGCCAGCAGCCAAACCTTTCCGACCGGGACCTTCACCTGGGAGCTGTTTTTT.

This clonotype is classed as medium-sized. The chain links TRBV6-5 to TRBJ2-1, with 8 bases matching TRBD2. CDR1 and CDR2 from the germline V gene are MNHEY and SVGAGI. V dropped 6 bases and J dropped 3; count of bases not matched to a gene: 10. The CDR3 runs 16 residues. The CDR3 nucleotides are TGTGCCAGCAGCCGAGTCGCGGCGGGGGGCTACAATGAGCAGTTCTTC. Encoded protein: CASSRVAAGGYNEQFF.

The chain links TRBV27 to TRBJ2-3; a possible D gene is TRBD2 (5 bases). CDR3 size: 15 residues. Trimming took 6 bases from V and 1 from J, leaving 14 bases between them. Germline lookup yields CDR1 MNHEY and CDR2 SMNVEV (reference sequence). In DNA, the CDR3 is TGTGCCAGCAGCTTGAACGGGATTCGCACAGATACGCAGTATTTT. This gives the protein CASSLNGIRTDTQYF.

With regard to this clonotype: This sequence may be a read error, since a much larger clone differs from it by one base. The chain recombines TRBV13 with TRBJ1-1; 7 bases line up with TRBD1. This CDR3 spans 14 amino acids. The V gene's germline CDR1 is PRHDT and CDR2 FYEKMQ (reference sequence). CDR3 region: CASSRDSGNTEASF. The CDR3, as DNA: TGTGCCAGCAGCAGGGACAGCGGCAACACTGAAGCTTCCTTT.

This clonotype occurred a few times. The chain is built from TRBV6-5 and TRBJ1-5, with a possible D match to TRBD1 (5 bases). Germline loops: CDR1 MNHEY, CDR2 SVGAGI. The CDR3 loop spans 14 amino acids. Trimming removed 6 bases at V and 5 bases at J, with 14 bases between. For the CDR3, the DNA is TGTGCCAGCAGCAGAGGGGCGGGGGATCAGCCCCAGCATTTT. Encoded protein: CASSRGAGDQPQHF.